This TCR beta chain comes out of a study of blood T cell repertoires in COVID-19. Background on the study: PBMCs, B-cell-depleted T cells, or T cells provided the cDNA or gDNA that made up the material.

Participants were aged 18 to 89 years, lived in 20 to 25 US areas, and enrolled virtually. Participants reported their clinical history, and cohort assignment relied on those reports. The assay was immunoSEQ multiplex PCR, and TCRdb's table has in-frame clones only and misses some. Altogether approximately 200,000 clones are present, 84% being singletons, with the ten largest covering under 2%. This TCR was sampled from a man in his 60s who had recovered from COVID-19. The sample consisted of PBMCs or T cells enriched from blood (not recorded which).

The CDR3 here is CASSLGQSYNSPLHF. In DNA form, the CDR3 reads TGTGCCAGCAGCTTAGGACAATCCTATAATTCACCCCTCCACTTT. V usage is TRBV11-2 and J usage is TRBJ1-6, with D unclear. Trimming cost V 1 base and J 1 base, with 5 bases left between them. CDR1 is SGHAT, CDR2 FQNNGV, per germline. This CDR3 is built from 15 residues.